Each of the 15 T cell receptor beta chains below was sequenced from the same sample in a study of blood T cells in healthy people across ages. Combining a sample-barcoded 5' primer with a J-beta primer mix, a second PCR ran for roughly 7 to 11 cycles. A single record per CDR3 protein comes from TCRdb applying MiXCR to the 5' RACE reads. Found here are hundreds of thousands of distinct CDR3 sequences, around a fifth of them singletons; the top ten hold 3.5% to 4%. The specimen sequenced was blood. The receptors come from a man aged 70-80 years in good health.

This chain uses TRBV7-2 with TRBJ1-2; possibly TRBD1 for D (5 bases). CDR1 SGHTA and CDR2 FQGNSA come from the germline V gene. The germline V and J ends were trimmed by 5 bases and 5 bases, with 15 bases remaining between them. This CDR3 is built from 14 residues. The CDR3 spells CASSRGGTAYGYTF. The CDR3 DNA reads TGTGCCAGCAGCCGAGGCGGGACTGCATATGGCTACACCTTC.

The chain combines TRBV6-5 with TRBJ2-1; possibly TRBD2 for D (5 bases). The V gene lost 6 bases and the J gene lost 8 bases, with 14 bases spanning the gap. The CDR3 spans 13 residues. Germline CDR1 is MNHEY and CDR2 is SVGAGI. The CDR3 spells CASSRGSKDEQFF. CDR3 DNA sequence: TGTGCCAGCAGCCGAGGGTCTAAGGATGAGCAGTTCTTC.

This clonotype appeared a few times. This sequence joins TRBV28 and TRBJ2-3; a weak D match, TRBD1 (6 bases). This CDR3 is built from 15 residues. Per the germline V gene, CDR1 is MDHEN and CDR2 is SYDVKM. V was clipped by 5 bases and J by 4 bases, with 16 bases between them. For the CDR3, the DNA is TGTGCCAGCAGTATAGGCGGTCAGGGGTCAGATACGCAGTATTTT. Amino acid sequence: CASSIGGQGSDTQYF.

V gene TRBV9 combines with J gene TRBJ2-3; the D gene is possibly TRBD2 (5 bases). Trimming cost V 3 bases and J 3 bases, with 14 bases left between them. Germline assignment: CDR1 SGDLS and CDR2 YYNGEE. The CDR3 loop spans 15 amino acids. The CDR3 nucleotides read TGTGCCAGCAGCGGGTTAAGCGGAGTAACAGATACGCAGTATTTT. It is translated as CASSGLSGVTDTQYF.

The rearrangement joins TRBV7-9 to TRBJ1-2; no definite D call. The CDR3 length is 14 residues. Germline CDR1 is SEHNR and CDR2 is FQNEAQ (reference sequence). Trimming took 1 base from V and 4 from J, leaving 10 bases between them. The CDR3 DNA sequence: TGTGCCAGCAGCTTAGGCGGTAGCGGCTATGGCTACACCTTC. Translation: CASSLGGSGYGYTF.

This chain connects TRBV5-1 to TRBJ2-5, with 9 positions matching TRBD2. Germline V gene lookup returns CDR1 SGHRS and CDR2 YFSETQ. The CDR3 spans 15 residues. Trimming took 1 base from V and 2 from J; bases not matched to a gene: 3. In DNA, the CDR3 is TGCGCCAGCAGCTTGAGTACTAGCGGGCAAGAGACCCAGTACTTC. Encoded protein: CASSLSTSGQETQYF.

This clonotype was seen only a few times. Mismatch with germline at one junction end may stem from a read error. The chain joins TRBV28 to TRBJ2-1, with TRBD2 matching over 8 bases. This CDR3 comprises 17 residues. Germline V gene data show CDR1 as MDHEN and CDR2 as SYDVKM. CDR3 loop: CAGSSPLAGSSYNEQFF. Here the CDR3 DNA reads TGTGCCGGCAGTTCCCCTCTAGCGGGTAGCTCCTACAATGAGCAGTTCTTC. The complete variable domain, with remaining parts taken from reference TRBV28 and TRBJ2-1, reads DVKVTQSSRYLVKRTGEKVFLECVQDMDHENMFWYRQDPGLGLRLIYFSYDVKMKEKGDIPEGYSVSREKKERFSLILESASTNQTSMYLCAGSSPLAGSSYNEQFFGPGTRLTVL.

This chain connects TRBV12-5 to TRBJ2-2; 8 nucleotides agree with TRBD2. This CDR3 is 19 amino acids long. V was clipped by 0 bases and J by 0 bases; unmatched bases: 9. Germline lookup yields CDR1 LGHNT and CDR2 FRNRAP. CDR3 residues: CASGLVAGTRFANTGELFF. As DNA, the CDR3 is TGTGCTAGTGGTTTGGTAGCCGGGACTAGATTCGCGAACACCGGGGAGCTGTTTTTT.

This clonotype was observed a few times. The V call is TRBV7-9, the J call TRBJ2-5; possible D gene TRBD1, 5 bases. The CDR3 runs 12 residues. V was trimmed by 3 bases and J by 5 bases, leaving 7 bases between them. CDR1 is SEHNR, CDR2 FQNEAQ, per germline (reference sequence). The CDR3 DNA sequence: TGTGCCAGCAGCTTCCAGGGTGAGACCCAGTACTTC. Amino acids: CASSFQGETQYF.

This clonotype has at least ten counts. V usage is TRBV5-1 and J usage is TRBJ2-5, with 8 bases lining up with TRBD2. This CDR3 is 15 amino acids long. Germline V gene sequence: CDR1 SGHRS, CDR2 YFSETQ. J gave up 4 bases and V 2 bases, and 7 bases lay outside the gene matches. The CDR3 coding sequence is TGCGCCAGCAGCTTCACGGGAGGGCCAGGAGAGACCCAGTACTTC. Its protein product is CASSFTGGPGETQYF.

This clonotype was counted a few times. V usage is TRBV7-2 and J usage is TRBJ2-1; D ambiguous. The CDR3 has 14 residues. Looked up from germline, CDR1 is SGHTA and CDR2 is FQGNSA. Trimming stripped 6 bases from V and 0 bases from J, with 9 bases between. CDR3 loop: CASRPGTSYNEQFF. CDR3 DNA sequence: TGTGCCAGCAGACCAGGTACCTCCTACAATGAGCAGTTCTTC.

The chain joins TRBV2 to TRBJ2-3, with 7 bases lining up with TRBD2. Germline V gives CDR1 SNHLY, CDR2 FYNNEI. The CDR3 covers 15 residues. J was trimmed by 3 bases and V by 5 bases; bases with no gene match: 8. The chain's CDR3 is CASSKSGKGTDTQYF. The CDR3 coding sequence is TGTGCCAGCAGTAAAAGCGGGAAAGGTACAGATACGCAGTATTTT.

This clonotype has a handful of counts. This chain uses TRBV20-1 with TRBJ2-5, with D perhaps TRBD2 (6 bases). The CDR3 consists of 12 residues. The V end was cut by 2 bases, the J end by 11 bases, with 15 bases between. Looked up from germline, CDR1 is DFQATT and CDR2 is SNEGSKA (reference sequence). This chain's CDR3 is CSARREATKQYF. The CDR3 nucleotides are TGCAGTGCTAGAAGGGAGGCTACGAAGCAGTACTTC.

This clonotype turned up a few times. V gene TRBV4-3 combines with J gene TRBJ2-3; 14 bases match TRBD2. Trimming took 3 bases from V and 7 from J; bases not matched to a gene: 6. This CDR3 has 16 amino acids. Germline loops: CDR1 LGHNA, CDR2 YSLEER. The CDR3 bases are TGCGCCAGCAGCCAGGGGGGGACTAGCGGGAGCCATACGCAGTATTTT. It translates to CASSQGGTSGSHTQYF.

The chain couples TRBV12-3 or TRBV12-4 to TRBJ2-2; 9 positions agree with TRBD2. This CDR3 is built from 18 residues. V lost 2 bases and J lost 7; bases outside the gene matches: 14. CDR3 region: CASSLRVSREGEDGELFF. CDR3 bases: TGTGCCAGCAGTTTACGGGTCTCGCGGGAGGGCGAGGACGGGGAGCTGTTTTTT.